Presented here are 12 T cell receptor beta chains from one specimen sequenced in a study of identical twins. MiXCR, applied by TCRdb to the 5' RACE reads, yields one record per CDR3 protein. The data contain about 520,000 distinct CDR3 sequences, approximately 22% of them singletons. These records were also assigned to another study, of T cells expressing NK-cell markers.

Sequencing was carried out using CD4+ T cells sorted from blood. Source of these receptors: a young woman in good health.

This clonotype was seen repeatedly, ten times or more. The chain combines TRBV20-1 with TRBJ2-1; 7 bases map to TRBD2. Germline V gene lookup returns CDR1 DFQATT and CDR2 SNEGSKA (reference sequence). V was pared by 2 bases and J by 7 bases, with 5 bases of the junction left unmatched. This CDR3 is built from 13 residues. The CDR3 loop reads CSARPGLVNEQFF. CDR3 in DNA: TGCAGTGCTAGACCCGGACTAGTGAATGAGCAGTTCTTC.

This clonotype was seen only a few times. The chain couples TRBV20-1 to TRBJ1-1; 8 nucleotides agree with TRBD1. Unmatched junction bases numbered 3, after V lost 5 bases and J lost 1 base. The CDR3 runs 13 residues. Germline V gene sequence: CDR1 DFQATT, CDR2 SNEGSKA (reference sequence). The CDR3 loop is CSALDRANTEAFF. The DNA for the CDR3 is TGCAGTGCTTTGGACAGGGCGAACACTGAAGCTTTCTTT.

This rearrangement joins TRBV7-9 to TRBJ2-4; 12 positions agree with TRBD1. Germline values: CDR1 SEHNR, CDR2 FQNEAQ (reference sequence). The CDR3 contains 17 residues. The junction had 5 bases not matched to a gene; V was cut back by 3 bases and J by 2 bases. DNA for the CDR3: TGTGCCAGCAGCTTGGGACAGGGGGCTCTGTCCAAAAACATTCAGTACTTC. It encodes CASSLGQGALSKNIQYF. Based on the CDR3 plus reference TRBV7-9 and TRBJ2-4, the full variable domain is DTGVSQNPRHKITKRGQNVTFRCDPISEHNRLYWYRQTLGQGPEFLTYFQNEAQLEKSRLLSDRFSAERPKGSFSTLEIQRTEQGDSAMYLCASSLGQGALSKNIQYFGAGTRLSVL.

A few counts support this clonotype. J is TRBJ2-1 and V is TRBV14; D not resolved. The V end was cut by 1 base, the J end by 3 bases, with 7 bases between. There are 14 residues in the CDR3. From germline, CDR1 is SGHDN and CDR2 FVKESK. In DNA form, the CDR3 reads TGTGCCAGCAGCCAAGTTCAGTTCTACAATGAGCAGTTCTTC. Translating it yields CASSQVQFYNEQFF.

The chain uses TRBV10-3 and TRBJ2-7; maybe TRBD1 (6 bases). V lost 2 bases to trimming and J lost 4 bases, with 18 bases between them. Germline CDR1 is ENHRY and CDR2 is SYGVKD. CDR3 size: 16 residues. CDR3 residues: CAISEGIRDKTYEQYF. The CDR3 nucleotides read TGTGCCATCAGTGAGGGGATCCGGGACAAGACTTACGAGCAGTACTTC.

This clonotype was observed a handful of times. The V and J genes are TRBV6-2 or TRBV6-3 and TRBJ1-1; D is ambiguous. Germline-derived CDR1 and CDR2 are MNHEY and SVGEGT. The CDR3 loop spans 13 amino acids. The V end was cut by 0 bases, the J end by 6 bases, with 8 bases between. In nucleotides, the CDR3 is TGTGCCAGCAGTTACTCGCTTTTGGCTGAAGCTTTCTTT. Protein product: CASSYSLLAEAFF.

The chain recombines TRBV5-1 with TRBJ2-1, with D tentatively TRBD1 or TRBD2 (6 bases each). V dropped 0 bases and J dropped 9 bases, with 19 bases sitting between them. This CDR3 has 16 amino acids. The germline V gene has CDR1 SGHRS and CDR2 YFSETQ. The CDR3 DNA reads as TGCGCCAGCAGCTTGGTTTGGGGGGCACGGACGGGTGAGCAGTTCTTC. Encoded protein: CASSLVWGARTGEQFF.

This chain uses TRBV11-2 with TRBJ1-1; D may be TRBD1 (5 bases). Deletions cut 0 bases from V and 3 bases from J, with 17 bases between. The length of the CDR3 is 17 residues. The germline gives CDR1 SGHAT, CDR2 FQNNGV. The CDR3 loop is CASSLEGGRVRHTEAFF. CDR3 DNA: TGTGCCAGCAGCTTAGAGGGGGGGAGGGTCCGCCACACTGAAGCTTTCTTT.

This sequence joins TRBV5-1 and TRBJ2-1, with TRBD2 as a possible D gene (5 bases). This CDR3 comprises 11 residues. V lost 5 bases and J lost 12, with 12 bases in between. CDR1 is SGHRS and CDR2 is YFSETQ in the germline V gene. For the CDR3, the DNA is TGCGCCAGCAGACTCGAGGGCCGGCAGTTCTTC. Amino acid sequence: CASRLEGRQFF.

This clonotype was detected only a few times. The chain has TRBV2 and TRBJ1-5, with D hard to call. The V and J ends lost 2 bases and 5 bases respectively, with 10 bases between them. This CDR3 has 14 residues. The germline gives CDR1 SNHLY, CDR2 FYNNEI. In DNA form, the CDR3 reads TGTGCCAGCAGTGAAAGTAGTTCGGATCAGCCCCAGCATTTT. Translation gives CASSESSSDQPQHF.

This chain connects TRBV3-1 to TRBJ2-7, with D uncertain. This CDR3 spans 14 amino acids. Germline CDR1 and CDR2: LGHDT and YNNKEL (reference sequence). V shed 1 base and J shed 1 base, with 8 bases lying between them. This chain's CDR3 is CASSQVTNSYEQYF. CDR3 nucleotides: TGTGCCAGCAGCCAAGTTACTAATTCCTACGAGCAGTACTTC.

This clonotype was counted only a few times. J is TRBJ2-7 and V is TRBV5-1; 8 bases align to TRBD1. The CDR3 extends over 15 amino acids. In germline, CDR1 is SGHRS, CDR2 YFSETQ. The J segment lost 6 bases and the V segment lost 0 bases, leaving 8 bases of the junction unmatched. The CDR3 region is CASSLAGQGNVEQYF. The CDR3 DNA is TGCGCCAGCAGCTTGGCTGGACAGGGTAACGTCGAGCAGTACTTC.